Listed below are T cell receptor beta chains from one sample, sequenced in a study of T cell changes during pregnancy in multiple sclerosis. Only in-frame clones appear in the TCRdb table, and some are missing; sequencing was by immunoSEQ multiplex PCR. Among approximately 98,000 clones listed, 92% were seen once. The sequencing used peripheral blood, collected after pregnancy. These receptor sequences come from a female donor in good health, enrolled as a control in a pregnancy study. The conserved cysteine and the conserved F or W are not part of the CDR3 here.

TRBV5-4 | ASSLSGGGADTQY
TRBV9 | ASSGQGLRDTIY
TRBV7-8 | ASSLDTSSGRARETQY
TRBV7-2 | ASSPQSRFGTEAF
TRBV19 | ASSMASRGGYT
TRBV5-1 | ASSPNPGRGNTEAF
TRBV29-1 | SVQRQGTFYGYT
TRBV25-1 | ASSERAGGNSPLH
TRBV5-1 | ASTEITANTEAF
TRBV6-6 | ASSSELANSPLH
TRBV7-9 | ASSFPSGVAKNIQY
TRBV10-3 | AISDLAENTGELF
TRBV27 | ASSLTLPTGFFNKNIQY
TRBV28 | ASRTPQGAHRPQH
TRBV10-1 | ASSPSFTASGQGARKTQY
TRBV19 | ASRDRGGLDGYT
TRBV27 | ASSRCEQY
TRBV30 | AWSVGGGNNEQF
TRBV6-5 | ASSYEGSSMSYT
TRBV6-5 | ASSYYSTTGRSEAF
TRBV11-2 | ASSARYHKNQETQY
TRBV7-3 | ASSLYSNYGYT
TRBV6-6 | ASTWGRAGELF
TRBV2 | ASIFDSTRKEGYT
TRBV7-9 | ASSHPTWGGNTEAF
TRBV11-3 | ASSRSETGELF
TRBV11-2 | ASSLVWLADTYEQY
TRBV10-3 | AIREDRDTEAF
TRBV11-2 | ASSLSDYEQY